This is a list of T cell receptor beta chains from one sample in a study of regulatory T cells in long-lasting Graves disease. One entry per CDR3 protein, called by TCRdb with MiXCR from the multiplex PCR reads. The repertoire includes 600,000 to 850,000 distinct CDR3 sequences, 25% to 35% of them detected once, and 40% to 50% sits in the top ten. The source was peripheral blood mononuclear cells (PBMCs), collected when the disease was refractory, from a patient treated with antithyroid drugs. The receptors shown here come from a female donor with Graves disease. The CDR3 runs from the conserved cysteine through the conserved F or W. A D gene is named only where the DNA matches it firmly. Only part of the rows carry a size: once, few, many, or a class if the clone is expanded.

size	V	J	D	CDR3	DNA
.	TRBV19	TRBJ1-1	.	CASSVRPRNTEAFF	TGTGCCAGTAGTGTCCGACCGAGGAACACTGAAGCTTTCTTT
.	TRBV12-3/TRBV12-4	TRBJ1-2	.	CASSTGTRTYGYTF	TGTGCCAGCAGTACGGGGACGCGTACCTATGGCTACACCTTC
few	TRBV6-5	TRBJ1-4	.	CASSYSGRDFEKLFF	TGTGCCAGCAGTTACTCGGGCAGGGATTTTGAAAAACTGTTTTTT
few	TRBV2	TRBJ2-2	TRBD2	CASRPGLAVLGELFF	TGTGCCAGCAGGCCGGGACTAGCGGTGCTTGGGGAGCTGTTTTTT
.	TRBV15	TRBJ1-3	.	CATSRDPGGGNTIYF	TGTGCCACCAGCAGAGATCCTGGGGGAGGAAACACCATATATTTT
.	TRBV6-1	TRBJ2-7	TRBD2	CASSPGTSGMYTTYEQYF	TGTGCCAGCAGCCCCGGGACTAGCGGGATGTACACGACCTACGAGCAGTACTTC
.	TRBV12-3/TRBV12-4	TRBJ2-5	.	CASSFLQGLETQYF	TGTGCCAGCAGTTTTTTGCAGGGCCTGGAGACCCAGTACTTC
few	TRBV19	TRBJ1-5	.	CASSTTERNQPQHF	TGTGCCAGTAGTACGACAGAACGCAATCAGCCCCAGCATTTT
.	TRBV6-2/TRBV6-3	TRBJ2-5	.	CASSYSGAGYQETQYF	TGTGCCAGCAGTTACTCTGGAGCGGGCTATCAAGAGACCCAGTACTTC
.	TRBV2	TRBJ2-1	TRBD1	CASLGGTGGNEQFF	TGTGCCAGCCTAGGAGGGACAGGGGGCAATGAGCAGTTCTTC
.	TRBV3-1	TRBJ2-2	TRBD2	CASSQGVSGKNTGELFF	TGTGCCAGCAGCCAAGGAGTCAGCGGGAAGAACACCGGGGAGCTGTTTTTT
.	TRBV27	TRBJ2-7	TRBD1	CASSRAGTGSYEQYF	TGTGCCAGCAGTCGAGCCGGGACAGGGTCCTACGAGCAGTACTTC
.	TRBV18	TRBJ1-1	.	CASSPPGPNTEAFF	TGTGCCAGCTCACCACCCGGGCCGAACACTGAAGCTTTCTTT
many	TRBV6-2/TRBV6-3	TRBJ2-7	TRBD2	CASSSYQTSGRSYEQYF	TGTGCCAGCAGTTCCTACCAAACTAGCGGGAGGTCCTACGAGCAGTACTTC
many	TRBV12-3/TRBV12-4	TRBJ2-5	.	CASSSLGREYQETQYF	TGTGCCAGCAGTTCCCTCGGACGGGAGTACCAAGAGACCCAGTACTTC
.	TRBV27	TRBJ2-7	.	CASARWDKGYEQYF	TGTGCCAGCGCCAGGTGGGACAAGGGCTACGAGCAGTACTTC
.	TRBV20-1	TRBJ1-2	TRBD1	CSAREGQWGGYTF	TGCAGTGCTAGAGAGGGACAGTGGGGCGGCTACACCTTC
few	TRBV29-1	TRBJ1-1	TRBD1	CSVEVPGRGLTEAFF	TGCAGCGTTGAAGTACCCGGCAGGGGGCTTACTGAAGCTTTCTTT
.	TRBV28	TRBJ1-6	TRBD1	CASSYPDRGPDSPLHF	TGTGCCAGCAGTTACCCAGACAGGGGACCGGATTCACCCCTCCACTTT
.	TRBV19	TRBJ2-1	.	CASNPSLDNEQFF	TGTGCCAGTAATCCCAGTTTAGACAATGAGCAGTTCTTC
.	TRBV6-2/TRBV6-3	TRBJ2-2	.	CAIDTNTGELFF	TGTGCCATCGACACAAACACCGGGGAGCTGTTTTTT
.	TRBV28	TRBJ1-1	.	CASSQEAGIFTEAFF	TGTGCCAGCAGTCAGGAGGCAGGGATTTTCACTGAAGCTTTCTTT
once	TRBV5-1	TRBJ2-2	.	CAISTRTDNTGELFF	TGCGCCATCAGCACCCGGACAGATAATACCGGGGAGCTGTTTTTT
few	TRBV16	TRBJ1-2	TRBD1	CASSQGQGALYGYTF	TGTGCCAGCAGCCAAGGACAGGGAGCCTTGTATGGCTACACCTTC
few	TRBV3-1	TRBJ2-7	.	CASSQDVRGTPTLDEQYF	TGTGCCAGCAGCCAAGATGTACGGGGGACACCCACTCTGGACGAGCAGTACTTC
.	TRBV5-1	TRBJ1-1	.	CASSLASGLAEDTEAFF	TGCGCCAGCAGCTTGGCAAGCGGTCTGGCTGAGGACACTGAAGCTTTCTTT
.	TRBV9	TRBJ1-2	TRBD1	CASSPTGVDYGYTF	TGTGCCAGCAGCCCCACAGGGGTCGACTATGGCTACACCTTC
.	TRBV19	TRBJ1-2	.	CASTAGDFGYTF	TGTGCCAGTACCGCAGGGGACTTCGGCTACACCTTC
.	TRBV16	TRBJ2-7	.	CASSKLNYEQYF	TGTGCCAGCTCCAAGCTTAACTACGAGCAGTACTTC
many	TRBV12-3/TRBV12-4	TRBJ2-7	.	CASSLGRIRTYEQYF	TGTGCCAGCAGTTTGGGCAGGATACGAACCTACGAGCAGTACTTC
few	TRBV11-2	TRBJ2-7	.	CASSLEGAEGYEQYF	TGTGCCAGCAGCTTAGAGGGAGCGGAGGGCTACGAGCAGTACTTC
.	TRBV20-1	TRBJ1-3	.	CSARDPRQPLGNTIYF	TGCAGTGCTAGAGATCCACGACAACCCTTGGGCAACACCATATATTTT